This paragraph covers one TCR beta chain sequence. This record comes from a study of CD8 T cells in Susac syndrome. Germline V gene data show CDR1 as SNHLY and CDR2 as FYNNEI. With 4 bases removed from V and 0 bases from J, the gap between germline ends came to 15 bases. The CDR3 covers 17 residues. The RNA input was about 0.45 to 1 ug, and it was reverse transcribed with random hexamers. TCRdb passed the immunoSEQ multiplex PCR reads through MiXCR, listing each CDR3 protein once. The sample has some 200,000 distinct CDR3 sequences, around 95% seen once; the top ten hold around 0.16%. Source material: CD8+ T cells from PBMCs. The chain links TRBV2 to TRBJ1-4; D is uncertain. This TCR was recovered from a human donor with Susac syndrome. CDR3 sequence reads: CASSAARLETTNEKLFF. As DNA, the CDR3 is TGTGCCAGCAGTGCCGCCCGACTGGAAACAACTAATGAAAAACTGTTTTTT.